The rows below give T cell receptor beta chains drawn from one sample of a study of CXCR3-negative and CXCR3-positive naive CD8 T cells. With the 5' RACE reads reprocessed, TCRdb shows one record per CDR3 protein and no DNA. The sample table includes about 90,000 distinct CDR3 sequences. The specimen was naive CXCR3- CD8+ T cells from blood. The receptors stem from a human donor in good health. Some clones in this sample may be carry-over from other donors' samples. Both conserved end residues are part of each CDR3. Size tells how often a clone was seen (once, few, many) or the class of an expanded clone, and some rows leave it out.

v_gene	abundance	j_gene	CDR3aa
TRBV27	.	TRBJ2-5	CASSLTSLFPTQETQYF
TRBV20-1	.	TRBJ1-1	CSAERGWNTEAFF
TRBV9	.	TRBJ1-2	CASSVGDAESYGYTF
TRBV29-1	.	TRBJ1-2	CSVEGGVLGYTF
TRBV28	.	TRBJ2-1	CASSYGRGSNEQFF
TRBV4-3	.	TRBJ2-7	CASSQDRSGGASYEQYF
TRBV7-6	.	TRBJ2-5	CASSLAGAPAETQYF
TRBV5-1	.	TRBJ2-1	CASSVGTGIYNEQFF
TRBV10-3	.	TRBJ1-4	CAISEFEGDGEKLFF
TRBV4-3	.	TRBJ2-7	CASSQARGVEQYF
TRBV27	.	TRBJ2-5	CASTSVAGGPGETQYF
TRBV12-3/TRBV12-4	.	TRBJ1-1	CASSARQNTEAFF
TRBV2	.	TRBJ2-5	CASSPGRGETQYF
TRBV4-3	.	TRBJ2-7	CASSQERGDSSYEQYF
TRBV5-1	.	TRBJ2-7	CASSLEGDELYEQYF
TRBV20-1	.	TRBJ2-5	CSAEPGPQETQYF
TRBV9	.	TRBJ2-1	CASSPIDRGAYNEQFF
TRBV29-1	.	TRBJ2-1	CSVEADSYNEQFF
TRBV27	.	TRBJ1-4	CASSFEAQNEKLFF
TRBV29-1	.	TRBJ2-7	CSVESLSYEQYF
TRBV28	.	TRBJ1-2	CASSPVLTLGYGYTF
TRBV12-3/TRBV12-4	.	TRBJ2-2	CASSLALGQGGGELFF
TRBV29-1	.	TRBJ2-4	CSVEDLLGSGRGPNIQYF
TRBV13	.	TRBJ2-7	CASSFPSGSTYEQYF
TRBV29-1	.	TRBJ2-5	CSAAPTAVGAQYF
TRBV20-1	.	TRBJ2-1	CSAQTGGSYNEQFF
TRBV7-2	.	TRBJ2-6	CASSSKLAGGLIGANVLTF
TRBV1	.	TRBJ1-1	CTSSQGPVNMNTEAFF
TRBV30	.	TRBJ2-2	CAWSSGSVSGELFF
TRBV29-1	.	TRBJ2-5	CSVGGAGQETQYF
TRBV20-1	.	TRBJ2-3	CSARDPGTTDTQYF
TRBV15	.	TRBJ2-7	CATSSPGVDEQYF
TRBV20-1	.	TRBJ2-1	CSAASGGGFNEQFF
TRBV6-2/TRBV6-3	.	TRBJ2-2	CASSYPDGELFF
TRBV6-6	.	TRBJ2-1	CASNGETSPPYNEQFF
TRBV29-1	.	TRBJ1-4	CSVEDDRGSTNEKLFF
TRBV7-9	.	TRBJ2-1	CASSSALRRTDEQFF
TRBV29-1	.	TRBJ1-2	CSDWTGEHGYTF
TRBV29-1	.	TRBJ2-1	CSVDSLPEQFF
TRBV18	.	TRBJ2-1	CASSPIGGLADNEQFF
TRBV5-6	.	TRBJ1-2	CASSFRMLDGYTF
TRBV21-1	.	TRBJ2-4	CATFGTGLNIQYF
TRBV7-8	.	TRBJ2-7	CASSTGVRSYEQYF
TRBV28	.	TRBJ2-7	CASSFPRGTYEQYF
TRBV29-1	.	TRBJ1-2	CSVEDRGRLGYTF
TRBV6-2/TRBV6-3	.	TRBJ2-1	CASSWVYNEQFF
TRBV3-1	.	TRBJ1-1	CASSPPPGQMNTEAFF
TRBV6-4	.	TRBJ2-1	CASSDGQVSYNEQFF
TRBV15	.	TRBJ2-5	CATSRDSGASGETQYF
TRBV29-1	.	TRBJ2-1	CSVTGQNLYNEQFF
TRBV4-1	.	TRBJ2-1	CASSQAGVDTGWEQFF
TRBV7-3	.	TRBJ1-1	CASSANVRTVSPEAFF
TRBV7-9	.	TRBJ2-1	CASSLSVNEQFF
TRBV7-9	.	TRBJ1-4	CASSPGGADNEKLFF
TRBV7-9	.	TRBJ1-1	CASSLGRGRGTEAFF
TRBV29-1	.	TRBJ1-2	CSVAGVLYGYTF
TRBV11-3	medium-sized	TRBJ2-2	CASSLGTGELFF
TRBV6-5	.	TRBJ2-1	CASSPTESSYNEQFF
TRBV6-1	.	TRBJ2-1	CASSGTSGKFASYNEQFF